The present entry profiles one T cell receptor beta chain with its context. This clonotype qualifies as medium-sized (0.01 to 0.1%). The antigen this receptor binds is unknown. One base away there is no much larger clone; base qualities are not given. This entry is derived from a study. The CDR3 measures 14 amino acids from cysteine to phenylalanine. Only CDR3 DNA is held: 42 bases, read in frame from base 1. From the germline V gene, CDR1 is KGHSH and CDR2 is LQKENI. V was cut back by 5 bases and J by 0 bases, leaving a gap of 10 bases between them. The instrument given in TCRdb is Illumina MiSeq. TCRdb ran its own pipeline on the public reads, namely fastp trimming at Q25 and MiXCR clone calling, and kept in-frame beta chains. Records with the same CDR3 protein are collapsed into one entry carrying the most frequent genes and DNA. Across this sample there are under 5,500 distinct CDR3 sequences, with roughly 8.4% seen only once. Around 8.2% of the sample is held by the ten biggest clonotypes.

The V and J segments used are TRBV18 and TRBJ1-1; the D gene remains uncertain. The TCR originated in a human donor with rheumatoid arthritis. The sample consisted of CD4+ T cells from synovial fluid. The encoded CDR3 is CASSLLSMNTEAFF. The nucleotides are TGTGCCAGCTCATTGTTGTCCATGAACACTGAAGCTTTCTTT.